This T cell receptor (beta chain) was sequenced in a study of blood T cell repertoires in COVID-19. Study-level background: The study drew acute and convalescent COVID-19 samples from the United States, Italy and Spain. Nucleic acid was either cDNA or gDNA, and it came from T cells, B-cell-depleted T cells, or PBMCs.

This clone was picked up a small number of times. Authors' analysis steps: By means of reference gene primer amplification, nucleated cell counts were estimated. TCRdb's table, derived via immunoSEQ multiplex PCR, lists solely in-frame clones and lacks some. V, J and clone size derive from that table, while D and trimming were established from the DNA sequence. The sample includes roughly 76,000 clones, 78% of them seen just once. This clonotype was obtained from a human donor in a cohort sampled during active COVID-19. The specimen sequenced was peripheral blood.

CDR3 in amino acids: CASSEGGSYHQPQHF. DNA for the CDR3: TGTGCCAGCAGTGAAGGAGGTTCGTATCATCAGCCCCAGCATTTT. This chain joins TRBV6-1 and TRBJ1-5, with D hard to call. The CDR3 totals 15 residues. V dropped 1 base and J dropped 5 bases, with 12 bases sitting between them. The germline V gene encodes CDR1 MNHNS and CDR2 SASEGT.